Listed below are T cell receptor beta chains from one sample, sequenced in a study of T cells after yellow fever vaccination. Each CDR3 protein is one row after TCRdb ran MiXCR on the 5' RACE reads. The table records around 530,000 distinct CDR3 sequences, about 15% of them present only once. This specimen was PBMCs, taken more than 4 days after the first yellow fever vaccination. The receptors stem from a young man who received the YFV17D yellow fever vaccine. The conserved cysteine and the conserved F or W are not part of the CDR3 here.

j_gene: TRBJ2-5; v_gene: TRBV7-9; CDR3aa: ASTDVETQY
j_gene: TRBJ2-7; v_gene: TRBV6-5; CDR3aa: ASSYGAGGSNEQY
j_gene: TRBJ2-3; v_gene: TRBV4-2; CDR3aa: ASSQGGLAGGSADTQY
j_gene: TRBJ1-2; v_gene: TRBV5-6; CDR3aa: ASSLPGQLTYGYT
j_gene: TRBJ2-2; v_gene: TRBV4-3; CDR3aa: ASSRHRVTGELF
j_gene: TRBJ2-4; v_gene: TRBV4-2; CDR3aa: ASSARPGQEGRFAKNIQY
j_gene: TRBJ2-5; v_gene: TRBV7-9; CDR3aa: ASSWGDEKETQY
j_gene: TRBJ2-5; v_gene: TRBV15; CDR3aa: ATSPEGGQETQY
j_gene: TRBJ1-3; v_gene: TRBV7-8; CDR3aa: ASSPGQGNTIY
j_gene: TRBJ2-6; v_gene: TRBV27; CDR3aa: ASSLGLYSGANVLT
j_gene: TRBJ2-3; v_gene: TRBV27; CDR3aa: ASRPTRGRRVDTQY
j_gene: TRBJ1-2; v_gene: TRBV29-1; CDR3aa: SGDVRGDYGYT
j_gene: TRBJ2-3; v_gene: TRBV6-6; CDR3aa: ASRRSVGTQY
j_gene: TRBJ2-7; v_gene: TRBV24-1; CDR3aa: AIRHRDYEQY
j_gene: TRBJ1-3; v_gene: TRBV11-2; CDR3aa: ASSSTVSGNTIY
j_gene: TRBJ2-1; v_gene: TRBV28; CDR3aa: ASTGPGTSGIHEQF
j_gene: TRBJ1-5; v_gene: TRBV10-2; CDR3aa: ASWGGVRSNQPQH
j_gene: TRBJ1-3; v_gene: TRBV5-6; CDR3aa: ASSVDFYNTIY
j_gene: TRBJ2-1; v_gene: TRBV27; CDR3aa: ASSSPGLAEQF
j_gene: TRBJ1-1; v_gene: TRBV7-9; CDR3aa: ASSLRLRDSEAF
j_gene: TRBJ1-2; v_gene: TRBV12-3/TRBV12-4; CDR3aa: ASSLRVWGQGALLYGYT
j_gene: TRBJ2-1; v_gene: TRBV12-3/TRBV12-4; CDR3aa: ASTQGQGVNEQF
j_gene: TRBJ2-3; v_gene: TRBV7-2; CDR3aa: ASSLRTGTSTDTQY
j_gene: TRBJ2-1; v_gene: TRBV4-1; CDR3aa: ASSQVSGTWDEQF
j_gene: TRBJ1-3; v_gene: TRBV12-3/TRBV12-4; CDR3aa: ASSQQVSGNTIY
j_gene: TRBJ1-1; v_gene: TRBV5-1; CDR3aa: ASSFTGSTEAF
j_gene: TRBJ2-4; v_gene: TRBV20-1; CDR3aa: SASYTAGGRAKNIQY
j_gene: TRBJ1-4; v_gene: TRBV7-6; CDR3aa: ASSRGRAEKLF
j_gene: TRBJ2-7; v_gene: TRBV5-1; CDR3aa: ASSPPYRSSYEQY
j_gene: TRBJ2-1; v_gene: TRBV6-2/TRBV6-3; CDR3aa: ASSYEGNNEQF
j_gene: TRBJ1-5; v_gene: TRBV2; CDR3aa: ASRPTGDQPQH
j_gene: TRBJ1-4; v_gene: TRBV28; CDR3aa: ASSPGRVATNEKLF
j_gene: TRBJ1-1; v_gene: TRBV5-5; CDR3aa: ASSLVFTEAF
j_gene: TRBJ2-1; v_gene: TRBV5-3; CDR3aa: ARSWTRSPNEQF
j_gene: TRBJ1-1; v_gene: TRBV5-1; CDR3aa: ASSSGTPEAF
j_gene: TRBJ2-5; v_gene: TRBV10-3; CDR3aa: AISVRPLGSGDQETQY
j_gene: TRBJ1-4; v_gene: TRBV4-3; CDR3aa: ASRRTGATNEKLF
j_gene: TRBJ2-5; v_gene: TRBV7-9; CDR3aa: ASSLVERGQETQY
j_gene: TRBJ1-6; v_gene: TRBV7-3; CDR3aa: ASSLGGPHNSPLH
j_gene: TRBJ1-5; v_gene: TRBV24-1; CDR3aa: ATHREGLNQPQH
j_gene: TRBJ1-6; v_gene: TRBV5-6; CDR3aa: ASSPRGVADNSPLH
j_gene: TRBJ1-5; v_gene: TRBV2; CDR3aa: ASSVPGQGGFHSNQPQH
j_gene: TRBJ1-5; v_gene: TRBV12-3/TRBV12-4; CDR3aa: ASRLAQSGGQPQH
j_gene: TRBJ2-5; v_gene: TRBV7-9; CDR3aa: ASNPRPSGGEETQY
j_gene: TRBJ2-7; v_gene: TRBV7-2; CDR3aa: ASSLAWGENEQY
j_gene: TRBJ2-7; v_gene: TRBV11-2; CDR3aa: ASSVYRALSDEQY
j_gene: TRBJ2-7; v_gene: TRBV2; CDR3aa: ASSVSETTYEQY
j_gene: TRBJ2-7; v_gene: TRBV10-3; CDR3aa: AIRTGRDNYEQY